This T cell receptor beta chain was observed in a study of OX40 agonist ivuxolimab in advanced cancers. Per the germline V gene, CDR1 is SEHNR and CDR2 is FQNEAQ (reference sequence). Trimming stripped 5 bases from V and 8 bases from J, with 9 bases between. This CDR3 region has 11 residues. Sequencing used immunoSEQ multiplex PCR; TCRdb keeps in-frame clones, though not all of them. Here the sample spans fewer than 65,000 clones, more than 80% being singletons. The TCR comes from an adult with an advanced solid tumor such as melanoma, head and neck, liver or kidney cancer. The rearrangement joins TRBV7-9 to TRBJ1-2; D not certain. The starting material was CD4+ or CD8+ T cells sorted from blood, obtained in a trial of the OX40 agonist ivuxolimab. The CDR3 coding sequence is TGTGCCAGCAGCAGGGCTGAAGGCTACACCTTC. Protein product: CASSRAEGYTF.